This T cell receptor beta chain comes out of a study of cytomegalovirus exposure and HLA in healthy donors. This clone came up once. Its antigen is unknown. Use of 60 Vbeta and 13 Jbeta primers characterized the PCR. TCRdb's table, derived via immunoSEQ multiplex PCR, lists solely in-frame clones and lacks some. The repertoire consists of fewer than 130,000 clones, with over 60% occurring once and the leading ten covering roughly 4.9%. The trim removed 6 bases at V and 4 bases at J, leaving 9 bases unmatched. CDR1 SGHVS and CDR2 FQNEAQ come from the germline V gene. The CDR3 contains 16 residues. Study-wide findings and caveats: Rarity characterized most TCR sequences, yet some public TCRs appeared in many donors. In a later analysis, parvovirus B19, influenza, CMV and Epstein-Barr virus appeared linked to several top co-occurrence clusters. In a later analysis, TCR association rates varied by HLA locus: DRB1 most, HLA-C fewest.

Healthy people donating bone marrow made up the donors. This clonotype was sampled from a female donor in good health and CMV-seropositive. The J gene is TRBJ1-1, the V gene TRBV7-8, with 12 bases identical to TRBD1. Material: PBMCs. In nucleotides, the CDR3 is TGTGCCAGCAGTTTCCGACCGGGACAGGGGGCCACTGAAGCTTTCTTT. Its translation: CASSFRPGQGATEAFF.